This paragraph reports one TCR beta chain. After constant-region reverse-primer amplification, full-length variable regions underwent semi-nested PCR with Nested Universal Primer A. TCRdb reprocessed the 5' RACE reads via MiXCR and lists one record per CDR3 protein. The table lists over 8,000 distinct CDR3 sequences, around 63% of them singletons, with roughly 4.2% in the top ten. CDR1 and CDR2 from the germline V gene are DFQATT and SNEGSKA (reference sequence). Trimming cost V 6 bases and J 4 bases; bases outside gene matches: 6. CDR3 size: 12 residues. Input material: tumor-infiltrating naive CD4+ T cells sorted from the breast tumor. The subset denotes: naive CD4+ T cells, CD4+CD45RA+CD25-. The receptor comes from a female donor with breast cancer. The V call is TRBV20-1, the J call TRBJ2-7; TRBD2 aligns across 7 bases. CDR3 residues: CSAAGEGYEQYF. The CDR3 DNA is TGCAGTGCGGCGGGAGAGGGGTACGAGCAGTACTTC.